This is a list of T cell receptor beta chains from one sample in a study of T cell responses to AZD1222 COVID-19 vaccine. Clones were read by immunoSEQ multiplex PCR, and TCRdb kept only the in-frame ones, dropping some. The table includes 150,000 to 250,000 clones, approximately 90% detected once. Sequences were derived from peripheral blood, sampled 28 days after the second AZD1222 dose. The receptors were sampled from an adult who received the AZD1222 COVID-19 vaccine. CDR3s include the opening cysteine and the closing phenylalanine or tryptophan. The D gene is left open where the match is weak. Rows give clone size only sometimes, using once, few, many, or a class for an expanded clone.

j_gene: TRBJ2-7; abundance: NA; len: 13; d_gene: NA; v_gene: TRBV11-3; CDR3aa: CASSFGVLGEQYF; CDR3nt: TGTGCCAGCAGCTTCGGCGTTCTGGGCGAGCAGTACTTC
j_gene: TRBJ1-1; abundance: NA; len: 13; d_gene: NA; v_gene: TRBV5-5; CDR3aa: CASSLFENTEAFF; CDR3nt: TGTGCCAGCAGCTTGTTTGAGAACACTGAAGCTTTCTTT
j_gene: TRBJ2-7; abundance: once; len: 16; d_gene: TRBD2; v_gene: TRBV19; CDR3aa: CASSIEAGARRDEQYF; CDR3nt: TGTGCCAGTAGTATAGAGGCGGGAGCGCGCCGGGACGAGCAGTACTTC
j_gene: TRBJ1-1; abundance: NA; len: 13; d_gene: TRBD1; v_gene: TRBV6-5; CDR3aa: CASRNRGDYEAFF; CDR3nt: TGTGCCAGCAGAAACAGGGGTGACTATGAAGCTTTCTTT
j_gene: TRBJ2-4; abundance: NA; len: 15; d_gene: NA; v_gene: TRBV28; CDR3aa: CASSTPAVAKNIQYF; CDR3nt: TGTGCCAGCAGTACCCCGGCGGTAGCCAAAAACATTCAGTACTTC
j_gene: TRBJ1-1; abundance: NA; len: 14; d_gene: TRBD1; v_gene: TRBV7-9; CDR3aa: CASSFWTGGASAFF; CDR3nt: TGTGCCAGCAGCTTCTGGACAGGGGGCGCATCTGCTTTCTTT
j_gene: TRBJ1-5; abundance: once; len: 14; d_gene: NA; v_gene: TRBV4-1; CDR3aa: CASSQGQFNQPQHF; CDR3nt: TGCGCCAGCAGCCAGGGACAATTCAATCAGCCCCAGCATTTT
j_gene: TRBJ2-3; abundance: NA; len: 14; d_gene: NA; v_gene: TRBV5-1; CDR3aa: CASSGAGGADTQYF; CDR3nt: TGCGCCAGCAGCGGGGCAGGGGGGGCAGATACGCAGTATTTT
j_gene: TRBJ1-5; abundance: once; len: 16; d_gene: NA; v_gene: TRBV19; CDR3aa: CASSILWFGSNQPQHF; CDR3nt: TGTGCCAGTAGTATTCTTTGGTTTGGTAGCAATCAGCCCCAGCATTTT
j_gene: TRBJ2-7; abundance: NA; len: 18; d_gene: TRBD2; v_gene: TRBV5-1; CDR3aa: CASSWFLAGGEKSYEQYF; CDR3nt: TGCGCCAGCAGCTGGTTCCTAGCGGGAGGAGAGAAATCCTACGAGCAGTACTTC
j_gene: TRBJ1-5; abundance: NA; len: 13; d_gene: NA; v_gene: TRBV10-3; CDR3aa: CAISTENNQPQHF; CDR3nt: TGTGCCATCAGTACAGAAAACAATCAGCCCCAGCATTTT
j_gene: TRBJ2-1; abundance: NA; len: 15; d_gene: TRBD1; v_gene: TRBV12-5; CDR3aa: CASGLEDRGANEQFF; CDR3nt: TGTGCTAGTGGTTTGGAGGACAGGGGCGCCAATGAGCAGTTCTTC
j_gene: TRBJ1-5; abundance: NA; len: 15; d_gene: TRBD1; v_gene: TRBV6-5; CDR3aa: CASSSQGARDQPQHF; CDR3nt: TGTGCCAGCAGTTCGCAGGGGGCTAGGGATCAGCCCCAGCATTTT
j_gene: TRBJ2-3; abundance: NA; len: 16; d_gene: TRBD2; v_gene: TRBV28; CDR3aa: CASSLGLAASTDTQYF; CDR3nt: TGTGCCAGCAGTCTCGGACTAGCGGCTAGCACAGATACGCAGTATTTT
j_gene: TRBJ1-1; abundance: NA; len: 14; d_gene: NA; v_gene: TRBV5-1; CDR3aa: CASSFDEMNTEAFF; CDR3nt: TGCGCCAGCAGCTTCGACGAAATGAACACTGAAGCTTTCTTT
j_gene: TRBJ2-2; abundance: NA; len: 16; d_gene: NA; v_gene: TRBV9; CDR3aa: CASSGIIAANTGELFF; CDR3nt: TGTGCCAGCAGCGGTATCATAGCGGCTAACACCGGGGAGCTGTTTTTT
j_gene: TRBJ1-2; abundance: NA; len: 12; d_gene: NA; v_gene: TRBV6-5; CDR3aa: CASRPRGLGYTF; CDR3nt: TGTGCCAGCAGACCCAGGGGTTTAGGCTACACCTTC
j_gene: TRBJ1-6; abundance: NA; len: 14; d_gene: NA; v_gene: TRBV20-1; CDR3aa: CSASGPHGNSPLHF; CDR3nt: TGCAGTGCTAGTGGTCCCCACGGAAATTCACCCCTCCACTTT
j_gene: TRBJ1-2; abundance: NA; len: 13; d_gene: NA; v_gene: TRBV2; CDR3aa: CASSDTGIYGYTF; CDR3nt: TGTGCCAGCAGTGACACAGGGATCTATGGCTACACCTTC
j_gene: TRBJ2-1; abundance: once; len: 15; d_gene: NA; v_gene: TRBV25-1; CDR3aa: CASSEPRAVYNEQFF; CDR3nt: TGTGCCAGCAGTGAACCGAGGGCCGTGTACAATGAGCAGTTCTTC
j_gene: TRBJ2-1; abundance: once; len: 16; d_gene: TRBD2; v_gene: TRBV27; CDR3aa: CASSLSRAGGVNEQFF; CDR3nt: TGTGCCAGCAGTTTATCCCGAGCGGGAGGGGTCAATGAGCAGTTCTTC
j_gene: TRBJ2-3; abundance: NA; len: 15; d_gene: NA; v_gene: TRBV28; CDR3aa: CASSHGREFTDTQYF; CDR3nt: TGTGCCAGCAGCCACGGCCGGGAGTTCACAGATACGCAGTATTTT
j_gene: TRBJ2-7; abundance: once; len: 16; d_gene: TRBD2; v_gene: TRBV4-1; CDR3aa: CASSQSGTSGFYEQYF; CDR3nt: TGCGCCAGCAGCCAAAGTGGGACTAGCGGATTCTACGAGCAGTACTTC
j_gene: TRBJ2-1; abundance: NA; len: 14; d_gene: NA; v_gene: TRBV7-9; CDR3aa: CASSGTGNHNEQFF; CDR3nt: TGTGCCAGCAGCGGAACAGGGAACCACAATGAGCAGTTCTTC
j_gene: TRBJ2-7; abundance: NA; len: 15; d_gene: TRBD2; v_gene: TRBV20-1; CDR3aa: CSASYPVGLADEQYF; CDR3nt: TGCAGTGCTAGTTATCCGGTGGGACTAGCAGATGAGCAGTACTTC
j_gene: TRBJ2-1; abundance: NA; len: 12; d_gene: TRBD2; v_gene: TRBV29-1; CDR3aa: CSELDGGNEQFF; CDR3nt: TGCAGCGAACTGGACGGGGGGAATGAGCAGTTCTTC
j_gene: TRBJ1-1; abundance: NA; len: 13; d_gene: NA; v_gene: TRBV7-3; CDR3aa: CASSSQVNTEAFF; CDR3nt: TGTGCCAGCAGCTCCCAGGTGAACACTGAAGCTTTCTTT
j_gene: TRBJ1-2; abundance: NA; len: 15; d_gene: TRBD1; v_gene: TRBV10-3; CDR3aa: CAISDSTRDRYGYTF; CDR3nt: TGTGCCATCAGTGACTCTACCCGGGACAGGTATGGCTACACCTTC
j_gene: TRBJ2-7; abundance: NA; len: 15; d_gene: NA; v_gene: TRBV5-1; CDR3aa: CASSLDEGGTVQQYF; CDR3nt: TGCGCCAGCAGCTTGGATGAAGGGGGGACTGTGCAGCAGTACTTC
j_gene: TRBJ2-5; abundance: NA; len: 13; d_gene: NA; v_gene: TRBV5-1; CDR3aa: CASSFRDQETQYF; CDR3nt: TGCGCCAGCAGCTTTCGGGACCAAGAGACCCAGTACTTC
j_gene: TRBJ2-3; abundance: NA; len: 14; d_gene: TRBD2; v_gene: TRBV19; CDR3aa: CASRSGRVADTQYF; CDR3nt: TGTGCCAGTAGGAGCGGGAGGGTAGCAGATACGCAGTATTTT
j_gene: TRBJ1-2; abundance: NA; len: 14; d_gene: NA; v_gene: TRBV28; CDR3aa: CASSSQGLNYGYTF; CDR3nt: TGTGCCAGCAGTTCACAGGGATTAAACTATGGCTACACCTTC
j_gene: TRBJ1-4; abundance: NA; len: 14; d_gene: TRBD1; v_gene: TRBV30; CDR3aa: CAWSRRGYNEKLFF; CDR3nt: TGTGCCTGGAGTCGCAGGGGGTATAATGAAAAACTGTTTTTT
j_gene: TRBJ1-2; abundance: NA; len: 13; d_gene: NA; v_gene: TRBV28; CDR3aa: CASSFRGGYGYTF; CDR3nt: TGTGCCAGCAGTTTCCGGGGCGGCTATGGCTACACCTTC
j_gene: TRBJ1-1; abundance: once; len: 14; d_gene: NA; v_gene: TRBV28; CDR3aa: CASSFGRPNTEAFF; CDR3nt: TGTGCCAGCAGTTTTGGCAGGCCCAACACTGAAGCTTTCTTT
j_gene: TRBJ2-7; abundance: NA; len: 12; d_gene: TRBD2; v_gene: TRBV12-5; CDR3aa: CASGLAGGEQYF; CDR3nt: TGTGCTAGTGGTTTAGCGGGAGGCGAGCAGTACTTC
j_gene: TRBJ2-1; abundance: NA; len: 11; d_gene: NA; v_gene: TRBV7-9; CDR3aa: CASSQGDEQFF; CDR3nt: TGTGCCAGCAGCCAGGGTGATGAGCAGTTCTTC
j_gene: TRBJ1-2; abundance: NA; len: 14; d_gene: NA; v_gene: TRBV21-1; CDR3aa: CASSGKDSHYGYTF; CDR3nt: TGTGCCAGCAGCGGGAAGGACAGCCACTATGGCTACACCTTC
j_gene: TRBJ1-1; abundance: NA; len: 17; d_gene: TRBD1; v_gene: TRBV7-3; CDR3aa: CASSLTVLTGMNTEAFF; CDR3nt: TGTGCCAGCAGCTTAACGGTCCTGACAGGGATGAACACTGAAGCTTTCTTT
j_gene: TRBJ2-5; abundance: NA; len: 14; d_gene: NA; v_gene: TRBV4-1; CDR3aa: CASSQPAGGETQYF; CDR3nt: TGCGCCAGCAGCCAGCCCGCGGGCGGGGAGACCCAGTACTTC